Ten or more counts support the clone carrying this TCR beta chain. The antigen remains undetermined. The sample is drawn from a study of Graves' ophthalmopathy and Graves' hyperthyroidism. Broader study findings: Sensitivity reached 85% to 90% and specificity about 76% for a 13-signature model separating ophthalmopathy from stable hyperthyroidism.

The sequenced template was RNA, covering the TCR beta CDR3 region. The workflow started with a first-round RT-PCR run with HTBI primers and then moved on to a second-round multiplex PCR. TCRdb ran MiXCR on the multiplex PCR reads and lists one entry per CDR3 protein. This table holds about 370,000 distinct CDR3 sequences, approximately 16% found once. Sampling over 7.5 ml of fresh peripheral blood provided the PBMCs. The source of this sequence is a woman under 30 with Graves' ophthalmopathy. The sample taken for sequencing was peripheral blood.

This CDR3 reads CASSVGGFFSSVGGYTF. The CDR3 DNA is TGTGCCAGTAGTGTTGGAGGGTTCTTTTCATCAGTCGGTGGCTACACCTTC. The chain has TRBV19 and TRBJ1-2; D unclear. The germline CDR1 and CDR2 sequences are LNHDA and SQIVND (reference sequence). V was cut by 5 bases and J by 7 bases, with 26 bases left in between. This CDR3 spans 17 amino acids.